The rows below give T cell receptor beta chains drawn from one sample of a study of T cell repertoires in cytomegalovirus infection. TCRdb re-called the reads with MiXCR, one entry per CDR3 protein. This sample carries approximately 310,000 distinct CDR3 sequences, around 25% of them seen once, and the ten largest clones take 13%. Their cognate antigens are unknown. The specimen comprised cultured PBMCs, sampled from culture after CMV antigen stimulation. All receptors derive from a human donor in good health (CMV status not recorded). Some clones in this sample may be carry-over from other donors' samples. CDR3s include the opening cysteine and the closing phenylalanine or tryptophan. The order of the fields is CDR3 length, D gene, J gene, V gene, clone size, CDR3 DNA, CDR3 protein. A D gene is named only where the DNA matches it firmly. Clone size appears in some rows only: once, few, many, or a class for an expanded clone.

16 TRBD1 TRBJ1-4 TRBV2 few TGTGCCAGCAGACAGACCGGTGGGACAGGGACGCGAAAACTGTTTTTT CASRQTGGTGTRKLFF
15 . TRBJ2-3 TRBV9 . TGTGCCAGCAGCTACGGGATAGCTAGGGGAGATACGCAGTATTTT CASSYGIARGDTQYF
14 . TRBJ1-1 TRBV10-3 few TGTGCCATCAGTGAGTACAGGACGAACACTGAAGCTTTCTTT CAISEYRTNTEAFF
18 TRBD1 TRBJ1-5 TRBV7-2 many TGTGCCAGCAGCTTAAGGGGGAGCAGGGGGCTGAGCAATCAGCCCCAGCATTTT CASSLRGSRGLSNQPQHF
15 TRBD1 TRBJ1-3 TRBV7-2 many TGTGCCAGCAGCAAAAACAGGGGCTCTGGAAACACCATATATTTT CASSKNRGSGNTIYF
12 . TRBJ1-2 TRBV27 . TGTGCCAGCAGACTAGGCCCGAATGGCTACACCTTC CASRLGPNGYTF
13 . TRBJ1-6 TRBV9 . TGTGCCAGCAGCGGCGGAGAGAATTCACCCCTCCACTTT CASSGGENSPLHF
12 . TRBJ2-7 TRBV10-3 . TGTGCCACCCCCCCAGGGTACTACGAGCAGTACTTC CATPPGYYEQYF
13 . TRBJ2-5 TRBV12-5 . TGTGCTAGTGGTTTGGTGATCCAAGAGACCCAGTACTTC CASGLVIQETQYF
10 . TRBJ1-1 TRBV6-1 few TGTGCCAGCAGCCGGGAGGGGGCTTTCTTT CASSREGAFF
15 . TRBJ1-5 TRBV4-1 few TGCGCCAGCAGCCATCGGGCGCAGGGCAATCAGCCCCAGCATTTT CASSHRAQGNQPQHF
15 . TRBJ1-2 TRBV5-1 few TGCGCCAGCAGCTTCATCACGGGGGTTGAGGATGGCTACACCTTC CASSFITGVEDGYTF
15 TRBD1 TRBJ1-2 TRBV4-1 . TGCGCCAGCAGCCAGGGTCCGGGACAGAAGGATGGCTACACCTTC CASSQGPGQKDGYTF
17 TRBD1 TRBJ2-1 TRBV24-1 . TGTGCCACCAGTGACCCCTTCGACAGGGGAGACCCAATAAGCCAGTTCTTC CATSDPFDRGDPISQFF
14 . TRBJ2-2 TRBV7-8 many TGTGCCAGCAGCTTCTCAGGGTTCGCCGGGGAGCTGTTTTTT CASSFSGFAGELFF
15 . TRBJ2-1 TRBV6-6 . TGTGCCAGCAGCTTGCAGGGTATAATGGGGAATGAGCAGTTCTTC CASSLQGIMGNEQFF
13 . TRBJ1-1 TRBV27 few TGTGCCAGCACCCCGTCCGCCAGGGCGGAAGCTTTCTTT CASTPSARAEAFF
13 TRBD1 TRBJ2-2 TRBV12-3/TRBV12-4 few TGTGCCATGGGACAGTCGAACACCGGGGAGCTGTTTTTT CAMGQSNTGELFF
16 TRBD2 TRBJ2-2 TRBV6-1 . TGTGCCAGCAGGCAAACTAGCGGGAGGTTAACCGGGGAGCTGTTTTTT CASRQTSGRLTGELFF
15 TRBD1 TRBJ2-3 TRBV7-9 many TGTGCCAGCAGCTTAGACAGGGGGCGTGAAGATACGCAGTATTTT CASSLDRGREDTQYF
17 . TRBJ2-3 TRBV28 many TGTGCCAGCAGTTTAATGCGGGGCCGCCCTAGCACAGATACGCAGTATTTT CASSLMRGRPSTDTQYF
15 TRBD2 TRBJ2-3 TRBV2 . TGTGCCAGCATTCGCGGGAGCCCTGCGGGAGATACGCAGTATTTT CASIRGSPAGDTQYF